This passage covers 27 T cell receptor beta chains from one sample sequenced in a study of breast tumors, draining lymph nodes, adjacent tissues. TCRdb fed the multiplex PCR reads into MiXCR, producing one record per CDR3 protein. Seen here are some 150,000 distinct CDR3 sequences, 20% to 25% observed once, and the top ten hold 2.6%. The lymph nodes were axillary draining lymph nodes from breast cancer patients. The sequenced sample consisted of axillary lymph node tissue. These receptors originate from a female donor with breast cancer. Some clones in this sample may be carry-over from other donors' samples.

This clonotype was observed at least ten times. This chain links TRBV3-1 with TRBJ2-7; 10 bases are a match to TRBD2. The germline V gene encodes CDR1 LGHDT and CDR2 YNNKEL (reference sequence). The V segment lost 6 bases and the J segment 6 bases; nucleotides outside the gene matches: 11. There are 15 residues in the CDR3. DNA of the CDR3: TGTGCCAGCAGTCCCAGCGGGAGGGCCGTTGGCGAGCAGTACTTC. Amino acid sequence: CASSPSGRAVGEQYF.

This clonotype has ten or more counts. The chain has TRBV6-1 and TRBJ2-2; no reliable D call. Germline V gives CDR1 MNHNS, CDR2 SASEGT. Between the trimmed V and J ends, which lost 5 bases and 1 base, there was a span of 14 bases. The CDR3 runs to 16 residues. The CDR3 loop is CASSSQTTLNTGELFF. The CDR3 DNA reads TGTGCCAGCAGTTCCCAGACGACCCTGAACACCGGGGAGCTGTTTTTT.

This clonotype occurred many times. The rearrangement links TRBV5-1 to TRBJ2-7; TRBD1 matches at 9 bases. This CDR3 has 14 residues. Germline CDR1 reads SGHRS; CDR2 reads YFSETQ. Losses at the gene ends were 3 bases for V and 7 bases for J; bases not matched to a gene: 8. The CDR3 reads CASSSGQTGGEQYF. CDR3 nucleotides: TGCGCCAGCAGCTCTGGACAGACAGGGGGGGAGCAGTACTTC.

This chain uses TRBV28 with TRBJ1-4, with 10 positions matching TRBD1. After removal of 0 bases from V and 8 bases from J, the junction contained 6 bases not matched to a gene. The length of the CDR3 is 16 residues. Germline CDR1 is MDHEN and CDR2 is SYDVKM. Here the CDR3 reads CASSLWNGQGGEKLFF. In nucleotides, the CDR3 is TGTGCCAGCAGTTTATGGAATGGACAGGGGGGCGAAAAACTGTTTTTT.

This clonotype was counted many times. V is TRBV6-1 and J is TRBJ2-1, with 10 positions matching TRBD2. Germline CDR1 and CDR2: MNHNS and SASEGT. V dropped 6 bases and J dropped 7; count of bases not matched to a gene: 9. The CDR3 spans 15 residues. The DNA of the CDR3 is TGTGCCAGCAGCGCCGGGACTAGCGATGGAAATGAGCAGTTCTTC. This codes for CASSAGTSDGNEQFF.

This clonotype was observed many times. The chain combines TRBV5-4 with TRBJ1-2; maybe TRBD1 (6 bases). The length of the CDR3 is 16 residues. CDR1 is SGHNT, CDR2 YYREEE, per germline (reference sequence). The V and J ends lost 0 bases and 5 bases respectively, with 17 bases between them. CDR3 DNA: TGTGCCAGCAGCTTGGCCGGGGGCAACCAGAATTATGGCTACACCTTC. It is translated as CASSLAGGNQNYGYTF.

This clonotype was counted ten times or more. The V and J genes are TRBV7-2 and TRBJ1-4; possible D gene TRBD1, 6 bases. Germline lookup yields CDR1 SGHTA and CDR2 FQGNSA. Trimming stripped 5 bases from V and 9 bases from J, with 19 bases between. The CDR3 is 15 residues long. CDR3 sequence (DNA): TGTGCCAGCAGCGTGGGAGGGGGATCCAGGCAAAAACTGTTTTTT. It yields the protein CASSVGGGSRQKLFF.

At least ten counts were recorded for this clonotype. The chain couples TRBV30 to TRBJ2-7; 9 bases are shared with TRBD2. With V trimmed by 0 bases and J by 2 bases, 5 bases remained unmatched. The CDR3 is 15 amino acids. Germline V lookup: CDR1 GTSNPN, CDR2 SVGIG (reference sequence). CDR3 bases: TGTGCCTGGAGTGTTCTAGCGGGACGAGCCTACGAGCAGTACTTC. Translating gives CAWSVLAGRAYEQYF.

As for this clonotype: Just one base apart from a much larger clone, this may be a read error. The CDR3 DNA reads as TGTACCACCAGCACGACAGGGGGAATGGGTACGCAGTATTTT. Translation: CTTSTTGGMGTQYF. The chain carries TRBV12-3 or TRBV12-4 and TRBJ2-3; the match to TRBD1 covers 9 bases. This CDR3 has 14 amino acids.

With respect to this clonotype: A single base separates this from a much larger clone, so it may be a read error. The chain couples TRBV20-1 to TRBJ2-1; 13 nucleotides align to TRBD2. Looked up from germline, CDR1 is DFQATT and CDR2 is SNEGSKA (reference sequence). This CDR3 region has 15 residues. CDR3 region: CSAKRTSGSLNEQLF. DNA for the CDR3: TGCAGTGCTAAGAGGACTAGCGGGAGTCTCAATGAGCAGCTCTTC.

Remarks on this clonotype: An end of the junction differs from the germline gene, which may be a read error. Here the CDR3 DNA reads TGTGCCAGCAGCTTAGAGGGGGAGTCACACCGGGGAGCTGTTTTT. Protein: CASSLEGESHRGAVF. The V and J genes are TRBV7-9 and TRBJ2-2, with a tentative D call TRBD1 (6 bases). Germline-derived CDR1 and CDR2 are SEHNR and FQNEAQ (reference sequence). The CDR3 is 15 amino acids.

The chain combines TRBV19 with TRBJ2-1; D is perhaps TRBD1 (5 bases). This CDR3 is built from 18 residues. The germline gives CDR1 LNHDA, CDR2 SQIVND (reference sequence). Deletions cut 6 bases from V and 5 bases from J, with 26 bases between. The CDR3 region is CASRADQGRSRLDNEQFF. The CDR3 DNA is TGTGCCAGTAGGGCGGACCAGGGCAGGTCCCGTTTAGACAATGAGCAGTTCTTC.

This clonotype has at least ten counts. The chain uses TRBV15 and TRBJ2-2; 9 bases fit TRBD2. In germline, CDR1 is LNHNV, CDR2 YYDKDF (reference sequence). V was clipped by 0 bases and J by 4 bases; unmatched bases: 9. This CDR3 contains 18 residues. The CDR3 protein is CATSRDFLAGRGTGELFF. The CDR3 nucleotides are TGTGCCACCAGCAGAGATTTCCTAGCGGGGCGGGGCACCGGGGAGCTGTTTTTT.

About this clonotype itself: A junction end diverges from the germline sequence, so it may reflect a read error. The J gene is TRBJ2-5, the V gene TRBV27; possibly TRBD1 for D (5 bases). The CDR3 spans 13 residues. Germline CDR1 and CDR2: MNHEY and SMNVEV (reference sequence). The CDR3 nucleotides read TGTGCCGGCAGTTTAGGGGTCCAAGAGACCCAGTACTTC. Its translation: CAGSLGVQETQYF.

In this sample, this clonotype turned up many times. V gene TRBV24-1 combines with J gene TRBJ2-5; TRBD1 or TRBD2 may be the D gene (5 bases each). The CDR3 spans 15 residues. Trimming took off 7 bases at V and 2 bases at J, with 16 bases between the two ends. Germline-derived CDR1 and CDR2 are KGHDR and SFDVKD. CDR3 loop: CATSARGSQQETQYF. As DNA, the CDR3 is TGTGCCACCAGCGCTCGGGGCAGCCAACAAGAGACCCAGTACTTC.

In regard to this clonotype: One base away lies a much larger clone, so this may be a sequencing read error. This rearrangement joins TRBV2 to TRBJ2-5, with D tentatively TRBD2 (6 bases). V lost 8 bases, J lost 9 bases, and 16 bases lay in between. Germline loops: CDR1 SNHLY, CDR2 FYNNEI. The CDR3 loop spans 12 amino acids. The DNA for the CDR3 is TGTGCCAGCGGTGGCGGAGGGGAGGCCCAGTACTTC. This encodes CASGGGGEAQYF.

Regarding this clonotype: This may be a read error, as it is one base from a much larger clone. This rearrangement joins TRBV6-1 to TRBJ1-2; 7 bases fit TRBD1. From germline, CDR1 is MNHNS and CDR2 SASEGT. This CDR3 has 13 amino acids. Trimming removed 8 bases from V and 6 bases from J; junction bases left unmatched: 9. The CDR3 DNA follows: TGTGCCAGCGAACTGGGACAGTACCATGGCTACACCTTC. Its translation is CASELGQYHGYTF.

This clonotype was counted at least ten times. V usage is TRBV15 and J usage is TRBJ2-7, with a tentative D call TRBD1 (6 bases). CDR3 length: 15 amino acids. The V end was cut by 0 bases, the J end by 2 bases, with 11 bases between. Germline V lookup: CDR1 LNHNV, CDR2 YYDKDF (reference sequence). The CDR3 sequence is CATSRDLGQPYEQYF. The CDR3 DNA sequence: TGTGCCACCAGCAGAGACCTAGGACAGCCCTACGAGCAGTACTTC. Together with reference TRBV15 and TRBJ2-7, the CDR3 gives the full variable domain: DAMVIQNPRYQVTQFGKPVTLSCSQTLNHNVMYWYQQKSSQAPKLLFHYYDKDFNNEADTPDNFQSRRPNTSFCFLDIRSPGLGDTAMYLCATSRDLGQPYEQYFGPGTRLTVT.

This clonotype was seen many times. The genes are TRBV11-3 and TRBJ2-7; D is possibly TRBD2 (5 bases). This CDR3 has 14 residues. Germline V gene sequence: CDR1 SGHNT, CDR2 YENEEA. V dropped 1 base and J dropped 2 bases, with 9 bases sitting between them. The CDR3 DNA sequence: TGTGCCAGCAGCTTAGGATCCGGGACCTACGAGCAGTACTTC. Translated: CASSLGSGTYEQYF. The variable domain in full, completed from reference TRBV11-3 and TRBJ2-7, reads EAGVVQSPRYKIIEKKQPVAFWCNPISGHNTLYWYLQNLGQGPELLIRYENEEAVDDSQLPKDRFSAERLKGVDSTLKIQPAELGDSAVYLCASSLGSGTYEQYFGPGTRLTVT.

There are many counts of this clonotype. The chain uses TRBV15 and TRBJ1-6, with a possible D match to TRBD1 (6 bases). This CDR3 spans 16 amino acids. Germline V gene lookup returns CDR1 LNHNV and CDR2 YYDKDF (reference sequence). V dropped 1 base and J dropped 6 bases, with 13 bases sitting between them. CDR3 region: CATSRVSGRGNSPLHF. In DNA, the CDR3 is TGTGCCACCAGCAGAGTTTCGGGCAGGGGTAATTCACCCCTCCACTTT.

This clonotype was picked up many times. This chain connects TRBV5-1 to TRBJ2-2; 7 nucleotides align to TRBD2. Unmatched junction bases numbered 7, after V lost 4 bases and J lost 7 bases. Germline loops: CDR1 SGHRS, CDR2 YFSETQ. The CDR3 spans 14 residues. The CDR3 reads CASSPGLVGGELFF. The DNA of the CDR3 is TGCGCCAGCAGCCCCGGACTAGTCGGCGGGGAGCTGTTTTTT.

This clonotype was observed at least ten times. This chain uses TRBV12-3 or TRBV12-4 with TRBJ2-3; 11 positions match TRBD2. Trimming at V came to 6 bases and at J to 8 bases, leaving 4 bases not matched to a gene. The CDR3 runs to 13 residues. In DNA, the CDR3 is TGTGCCAGCAGGATAGCGGGAGGGGGTACGCAGTATTTT. It specifies CASRIAGGGTQYF.

About this clonotype itself: A much larger clone lies a single base off, so this may be a read error. The CDR3 reads CGAQIPDTQYF. The CDR3 DNA reads TGCGGTGCTCAGATACCAGATACGCAGTATTTT. The chain joins TRBV20-1 to TRBJ2-3; D is unclear. The CDR3 consists of 11 residues. Germline V gene lookup returns CDR1 DFQATT and CDR2 SNEGSKA (reference sequence).

This clonotype occurred a few times. The chain carries TRBV6-1 and TRBJ1-4, with D maybe TRBD1 (5 bases). The CDR3 spans 15 residues. Germline values: CDR1 MNHNS, CDR2 SASEGT. V lost 5 bases to trimming and J lost 7 bases, with 17 bases between them. The CDR3 sequence: CASSYSMAGSEKLFF. CDR3 coding DNA: TGTGCCAGCAGTTACTCAATGGCAGGGAGTGAAAAACTGTTTTTT.

This clonotype was detected only a few times. The chain uses TRBV3-1 and TRBJ2-1, with 8 bases aligning to TRBD2. V lost 5 bases, J lost 6 bases, and 6 bases stayed unmatched. CDR3 size: 14 residues. Germline values: CDR1 LGHDT, CDR2 YNNKEL (reference sequence). CDR3 protein: CASSGVSGINEQFF. The CDR3 coding sequence is TGTGCCAGCAGCGGGGTTAGCGGGATCAATGAGCAGTTCTTC.

This clonotype was seen repeatedly, ten times or more. This chain connects TRBV6-2 or TRBV6-3 to TRBJ2-7, with 9 bases that match TRBD2. The ends lost 6 bases at V and 0 bases at J; junction bases unmatched: 3. CDR3 length: 14 residues. Germline V gene sequence: CDR1 MNHEY, CDR2 SVGEGT. The CDR3 DNA is TGTGCCAGCAGATGGACTAGCGACTCCTACGAGCAGTACTTC. Its translation is CASRWTSDSYEQYF.

This clonotype was seen ten or more times. The genes are TRBV10-2 and TRBJ2-3, with 12 bases identical to TRBD2. The trim removed 5 bases at V and 2 bases at J, leaving 5 bases unmatched. The CDR3 is made up of 16 amino acids. Germline loops: CDR1 WSHSY, CDR2 SAAADI. CDR3 region: CASSLLAGGLTDTQYF. The CDR3 DNA reads as TGCGCCAGCAGTCTCCTAGCGGGAGGGCTCACAGATACGCAGTATTTT.